These 18 T cell receptor beta chains came from one sample sequenced in a study of post-analysis software for immune sequencing data (dated by TCRdb to the mid-2010s). On the study overall, not on this receptor specifically: Patients showed significantly higher frequencies than controls for about five TRBV segments, among them TRBV5-6, TRBV5-1 and TRBV20-1.

These receptors are not linked to any known antigen. Libraries were built with PCR. The data were produced on an Illumina HiSeq 2500. Unique molecular identifiers were incorporated into TCR beta cDNA libraries to reduce PCR and sequencing biases. The public reads were reanalyzed by TCRdb: fastp trimming at Q25, MiXCR alignment, in-frame beta chains only. Every distinct CDR3 protein forms one entry, paired with its most common genes and DNA. The sample table holds hundreds of thousands of distinct CDR3 sequences, of which around 27% were seen once. The top ten clonotypes cover around 0.6% of the sample. Input material: blood. These TCRs come from a girl aged 5 to 17 with multiple sclerosis.

This clonotype was picked up a small number of times. The J gene is TRBJ2-7, the V gene TRBV7-2, with D perhaps matching TRBD2 (5 bases). This CDR3 has 16 amino acids. Germline V lookup: CDR1 SGHTA, CDR2 FQGNSA. Trimming removed 0 bases at V and 2 bases at J, with 14 bases between. The CDR3: CASSLAERTSPYEQYF. The CDR3 DNA reads TGTGCCAGCAGCTTAGCTGAGCGGACCAGCCCCTACGAGCAGTACTTC.

This clonotype was recorded at least ten times. The chain is built from TRBV29-1 and TRBJ2-1; no reliable D call. V was shortened by 4 bases and J by 1 base, with 11 bases between the two germline ends. This CDR3 has 14 residues. The germline V gene encodes CDR1 SQVTM and CDR2 ANQGSEA. CDR3 DNA sequence: TGCAGCGTTGTTCCCCCCGGTTCCTACAATGAGCAGTTCTTC. Translating gives CSVVPPGSYNEQFF.

This chain connects TRBV10-3 to TRBJ2-7; 8 bases align to TRBD1. Per the germline V gene, CDR1 is ENHRY and CDR2 is SYGVKD. The CDR3 totals 13 residues. After removal of 8 bases from V and 5 bases from J, the junction contained 8 bases not matched to a gene. CDR3 in DNA: TGTGCCATCGCACGACAGGGGTGGGACGAGCAGTACTTC. It yields the protein CAIARQGWDEQYF.

This clonotype was found a few times. This chain links TRBV18 with TRBJ1-4; a possible D gene is TRBD1 (6 bases). The ends were cut back, 3 bases at V and 0 bases at J, with 14 bases in the middle. The CDR3 is 17 amino acids. Germline V lookup: CDR1 KGHSH, CDR2 LQKENI. As DNA, the CDR3 is TGTGCCAGCTCACCGACAGGCGGGAACGCAACTAATGAAAAACTGTTTTTT. Translation gives CASSPTGGNATNEKLFF.

The V and J genes are TRBV7-2 and TRBJ2-5; D is tentatively TRBD1 or TRBD2 (7 bases each). Germline V gene sequence: CDR1 SGHTA, CDR2 FQGNSA. This CDR3 has 15 residues. V lost 5 bases, J lost 5 bases, and 18 bases lay in between. The CDR3 loop is CASSAGRGLFETQYF. The CDR3, as DNA: TGTGCCAGCAGCGCGGGGAGGGGGCTCTTTGAGACCCAGTACTTC.

The rearrangement links TRBV13 to TRBJ2-5, with 8 nucleotides matching TRBD1. V was pared by 0 bases and J by 2 bases, with 5 bases of the junction left unmatched. In germline, CDR1 is PRHDT, CDR2 FYEKMQ (reference sequence). The CDR3 contains 16 residues. CDR3 DNA: TGTGCCAGCAGCTTAGGAGGACAGGGCCCTCAAGAGACCCAGTACTTC. Protein product: CASSLGGQGPQETQYF. The variable domain in full, with the rest retrieved from reference TRBV13 and TRBJ2-5, is AAGVIQSPRHLIKEKRETATLKCYPIPRHDTVYWYQQGPGQDPQFLISFYEKMQSDKGSIPDRFSAQQFSDYHSELNMSSLELGDSALYFCASSLGGQGPQETQYFGPGTRLLVL.

The J gene is TRBJ2-7, the V gene TRBV7-8; a weak D match, TRBD2 (6 bases). Germline V gene data show CDR1 as SGHVS and CDR2 as FQNEAQ. V lost 6 bases and J 6 bases, leaving 12 bases between the germline ends. The CDR3 covers 12 residues. DNA for the CDR3: TGTGCCAGCAGTCAGGCGGGGACCGAGCAGTACTTC. This sequence encodes CASSQAGTEQYF.

The CDR3 sequence is CASSFDRGPDTQYF. DNA for the CDR3: TGTGCCAGCAGCTTTGACAGGGGGCCAGATACGCAGTATTTT. The J gene is TRBJ2-3, the V gene TRBV7-9; 10 bases map to TRBD1. The CDR3 has 14 amino acids. Germline CDR1 SEHNR, CDR2 FQNEAQ (reference sequence). The ends lost 3 bases at V and 4 bases at J; junction bases unmatched: 1.

This clonotype was found a few times. J is TRBJ2-1 and V is TRBV20-1, with 7 bases lining up with TRBD2. Germline CDR1 DFQATT, CDR2 SNEGSKA (reference sequence). This CDR3 region has 14 residues. The junction had 3 bases not matched to a gene; V was cut back by 1 base and J by 3 bases. The CDR3 is CSARVASGYNEQFF. For the CDR3, the DNA is TGCAGTGCTAGAGTCGCTAGCGGCTACAATGAGCAGTTCTTC.

V and J are TRBV5-1 and TRBJ2-7, with D possibly matching TRBD2 (6 bases). This CDR3 has 16 residues. Trimming removed 1 base at V and 6 bases at J, with 20 bases between. Germline values: CDR1 SGHRS, CDR2 YFSETQ. The CDR3, as DNA: TGCGCCAGCAGCTTGTCCGTGGACATCTCCGGGGGCGAGCAGTACTTC. Encoded protein: CASSLSVDISGGEQYF.

The table lists this clonotype with a few counts. V and J are TRBV28 and TRBJ2-1; the match to TRBD2 covers 14 bases. After removal of 5 bases from V and 2 bases from J, the junction contained 8 bases not matched to a gene. Germline loops: CDR1 MDHEN, CDR2 SYDVKM. This CDR3 contains 18 residues. CDR3 sequence: CASSILGTSGSPYNEQFF. CDR3 nucleotides: TGTGCCAGCAGTATACTCGGGACTAGCGGGAGCCCCTACAATGAGCAGTTCTTC.

This chain links TRBV6-1 with TRBJ1-5, with D unresolved. The germline V gene has CDR1 MNHNS and CDR2 SASEGT. The CDR3 loop spans 15 amino acids. The ends were cut back, 3 bases at V and 1 base at J, with 10 bases in the middle. The CDR3, as DNA: TGTGCCAGCAGTGATGTGTGTGGGAGCAATCAGCCCCAGCATTTT. Translation gives CASSDVCGSNQPQHF.

This clonotype was counted ten times or more. This rearrangement joins TRBV7-2 to TRBJ1-2; 7 nucleotides align to TRBD1. Germline V gene sequence: CDR1 SGHTA, CDR2 FQGNSA. CDR3 length equals 14 residues. The junction had 7 bases not matched to a gene; V was cut back by 9 bases and J by 0 bases. CDR3 in DNA: TGTGCCAGTGGCCGACAGGGTACTAACTATGGCTACACCTTC. Protein product: CASGRQGTNYGYTF.

This clonotype was seen a few times. The gene calls are TRBV5-5 and TRBJ1-4, with D possibly matching TRBD1 (6 bases). V lost 5 bases and J lost 6, with 14 bases in between. The CDR3 totals 14 residues. Germline V gene sequence: CDR1 SGHKS, CDR2 YYEKEE (reference sequence). Here the CDR3 DNA reads TGTGCCAGCAGTCCTCAGGGGCGCGATGAAAAACTGTTTTTT. Amino acids: CASSPQGRDEKLFF.

This clonotype was observed a few times. The V call is TRBV29-1, the J call TRBJ2-5, with 11 bases lining up with TRBD2. With 5 bases clipped from V and 9 bases from J, the junction kept 11 bases outside the gene matches. Germline V gene data show CDR1 as SQVTM and CDR2 as ANQGSEA. This CDR3 spans 14 amino acids. Written as DNA, the CDR3 is TGCAGCGTTAGGGGGACTAGCGGACACGGGGCCCAGTACTTC. Translated, it gives CSVRGTSGHGAQYF.

The rearrangement links TRBV29-1 to TRBJ1-2; D remains unclear. V lost 1 base to trimming and J lost 4 bases, with 13 bases between them. This CDR3 is built from 14 residues. Per germline, CDR1 SQVTM and CDR2 ANQGSEA. Here the CDR3 reads CSVEVVYSSYGYTF. The CDR3 region has the DNA TGCAGCGTTGAAGTCGTGTACAGCTCCTATGGCTACACCTTC.

This chain connects TRBV6-5 to TRBJ1-1; TRBD1 matches 10 bases. The CDR3 spans 17 residues. The junction had 10 bases not matched to a gene; V was cut back by 2 bases and J by 4 bases. Germline V gives CDR1 MNHEY, CDR2 SVGAGI. The CDR3, as DNA: TGTGCCAGCAGTTACCGAGACAGGGGGCTTGGTGTCACTGAAGCTTTCTTT. Translating gives CASSYRDRGLGVTEAFF.

The sample holds a few counts of this clonotype. Here the CDR3 DNA reads TGTGCCAGCAGCTCGGCGCGAGGGGGATATGGCTACACCTTC. This codes for CASSSARGGYGYTF. The chain recombines TRBV7-2 with TRBJ1-2; possibly TRBD1 for D (6 bases). V was trimmed by 4 bases and J by 5 bases, leaving 14 bases between them. CDR3 size: 14 residues. Germline lookup yields CDR1 SGHTA and CDR2 FQGNSA.